The 23 T cell receptor beta chains given below trace back to one sample, sequenced in a study of OX40 agonist ivuxolimab in advanced cancers. To prepare the library, the immunoSEQ multiplex PCR assay was applied. Not all clones reach the TCRdb copy of this immuneACCESS table, which keeps in-frame sequences only. Checked studies attribute under half of the gap to unresolved V genes and leave the rest unexplained. This sample is represented by about 26,000 clones; 80% to 90% of them were singletons. Less than 15% of the sample belongs to the ten largest clones. Specimen: CD4+ or CD8+ T cells sorted from blood, collected in a trial of the OX40 agonist ivuxolimab. All receptors derive from an adult with an advanced solid tumor such as melanoma, head and neck, liver or kidney cancer.

V and J are TRBV11-3 and TRBJ2-2, with a possible D match to TRBD1 (6 bases). The CDR3 spans 17 residues. CDR1 and CDR2 from the germline V gene are SGHNT and YENEEA. Trimming cost V 5 bases and J 5 bases, with 21 bases left between them. The DNA of the CDR3 is TGTGCCAGCAGCCCAGGGGAAACTCTAGGGTGGACCGGGGAGCTGTTTTTT. Its protein is CASSPGETLGWTGELFF.

J is TRBJ1-1 and V is TRBV12-5; possibly TRBD1 for D (6 bases). V was shortened by 3 bases and J by 0 bases, with 17 bases between the two germline ends. CDR1 and CDR2 from the germline V gene are LGHNT and FRNRAP. The CDR3 covers 17 residues. CDR3 sequence: CASGFWVGAALNTEAFF. The DNA for the CDR3 is TGTGCTAGTGGTTTTTGGGTGGGGGCCGCTCTGAACACTGAAGCTTTCTTT.

The rearrangement uses TRBV7-8 and TRBJ2-7; possible D gene TRBD2, 7 bases. CDR3 length equals 13 residues. Germline-derived CDR1 and CDR2 are SGHVS and FQNEAQ. Trimming shortened V by 5 bases and J by 5 bases, and 13 bases separated the two germline ends. In DNA, the CDR3 is TGTGCCAGCAGCACCGAGGGGGGGGACGAGCAGTACTTC. Protein sequence: CASSTEGGDEQYF.

The chain links TRBV4-1 to TRBJ2-2, with D perhaps TRBD1 or TRBD2 (5 bases each). This CDR3 comprises 13 residues. CDR1 and CDR2 (germline): MGHRA, YSYEKL. Trimming shortened V by 10 bases and J by 1 base, and 10 bases separated the two germline ends. Written as DNA, the CDR3 is TGCGCCACTAGAGGGGAGAACACCGGGGAGCTGTTTTTT. Its protein is CATRGENTGELFF.

This sequence joins TRBV7-9 and TRBJ1-2; no clear D gene. The CDR3 runs to 15 residues. Germline-derived CDR1 and CDR2 are SEHNR and FQNEAQ (reference sequence). V lost 1 base and J 7 bases, leaving 16 bases between the germline ends. The CDR3 loop reads CASSLVGTPLGGYTF. The CDR3 coding sequence is TGTGCCAGCAGCTTAGTGGGCACCCCATTAGGTGGCTACACCTTC.

V gene TRBV11-2 combines with J gene TRBJ1-1; D is unresolved. V was cut by 5 bases and J by 6 bases, with 10 bases left in between. The CDR3 is 12 residues long. Germline V gene sequence: CDR1 SGHAT, CDR2 FQNNGV. The CDR3 here is CASSLEAAEAFF. Written as DNA, the CDR3 is TGTGCCAGCAGCCTTGAGGCTGCTGAAGCTTTCTTT. The full variable domain, in which reference TRBV11-2 and TRBJ1-1 provide the parts outside the CDR3, is EAGVAQSPRYKIIEKRQSVAFWCNPISGHATLYWYQQILGQGPKLLIQFQNNGVVDDSQLPKDRFSAERLKGVDSTLKIQPAKLEDSAVYLCASSLEAAEAFFGQGTRLTVV.

The rearrangement joins TRBV27 to TRBJ1-4; D gene ambiguous. Trimming cost V 5 bases and J 0 bases, with 10 bases left between them. The germline gives CDR1 MNHEY, CDR2 SMNVEV (reference sequence). The CDR3 is 15 amino acids. The CDR3 DNA reads as TGTGCCAGCAGTCCCTATTCTTCAACTAATGAAAAACTGTTTTTT. It yields the protein CASSPYSSTNEKLFF.

The chain carries TRBV19 and TRBJ1-2; D possibly corresponds to TRBD1 (6 bases). V was cut by 1 base and J by 5 bases, with 14 bases left in between. The germline CDR1 and CDR2 sequences are LNHDA and SQIVND (reference sequence). CDR3 length: 15 residues. The CDR3 sequence: CASSIGGGAGYGYTF. CDR3 bases: TGTGCCAGTAGTATAGGTGGGGGGGCCGGGTATGGCTACACCTTC.

The chain is built from TRBV7-6 and TRBJ2-5; possible D gene TRBD2, 7 bases. The J call may be mistaken, given a closer DNA end match to TRBJ2-7. Per the germline V gene, CDR1 is SGHVS and CDR2 is FNYEAQ. The CDR3 sequence is 15 residues long. In DNA form, the CDR3 reads TGTGCCAGCAGCCCCTCGGAGGGGGGGCCCTACGAGCAGTACTTC. Its translation: CASSPSEGGPYEQYF.

In its sample, this clone ranks as medium-sized. This chain joins TRBV7-9 and TRBJ1-4; D is unresolved. V was pared by 5 bases and J by 8 bases, with 9 bases between. Germline CDR1 SEHNR, CDR2 FQNEAQ (reference sequence). The CDR3 loop spans 12 amino acids. Here the CDR3 reads CASSRLGEKLFF. Written as DNA, the CDR3 is TGTGCCAGCAGCCGCCTAGGCGAAAAACTGTTTTTT. Full variable domain (outside the CDR3, taken from reference TRBV7-9 and TRBJ1-4): DTGVSQNPRHKITKRGQNVTFRCDPISEHNRLYWYRQTLGQGPEFLTYFQNEAQLEKSRLLSDRFSAERPKGSFSTLEIQRTEQGDSAMYLCASSRLGEKLFFGSGTQLSVL.

The chain employs TRBV4-2 and TRBJ2-3, with 9 bases lining up with TRBD2. CDR3 length: 18 residues. Germline lookup yields CDR1 LGHNA and CDR2 YNFKEQ. V lost 0 bases, J lost 2 bases, and 9 bases stayed unmatched. This CDR3 reads CASSQEFALAGHTDTQYF. CDR3 DNA: TGTGCCAGCAGCCAAGAATTCGCGCTAGCGGGGCACACAGATACGCAGTATTTT.

The gene calls are TRBV7-9 and TRBJ2-4, with D maybe TRBD2 (5 bases). The CDR3 loop spans 16 amino acids. Germline V CDR1 and CDR2: SEHNR, FQNEAQ (reference sequence). The V gene lost 2 bases and the J gene lost 0 bases, with 11 bases spanning the gap. The CDR3 bases are TGTGCCAGCAGCTTATACGGGGAACTAGCCAAAAACATTCAGTACTTC. It encodes CASSLYGELAKNIQYF.

This chain uses TRBV2 with TRBJ1-6, with D perhaps TRBD1 (6 bases). The CDR3 loop spans 15 amino acids. Germline V gene data show CDR1 as SNHLY and CDR2 as FYNNEI. Trimming left V 3 bases short and J 10 bases short, with 16 bases between. The CDR3 DNA sequence: TGTGCCAGCAGTGACGGGGGCAGGGGAATGTCACCCCTCCACTTT. This sequence encodes CASSDGGRGMSPLHF.

This chain links TRBV19 with TRBJ2-2; no reliable D call. This CDR3 comprises 13 residues. The germline V gene has CDR1 LNHDA and CDR2 SQIVND (reference sequence). V shed 3 bases and J shed 3 bases, with 5 bases lying between them. The CDR3 protein is CASSILDTGELFF. CDR3 nucleotide sequence: TGTGCCAGTAGTATTTTGGACACCGGGGAGCTGTTTTTT.

The J gene is TRBJ2-2, the V gene TRBV7-6; D is ambiguous. CDR3 size: 15 residues. The germline CDR1 and CDR2 sequences are SGHVS and FNYEAQ. V lost 3 bases and J lost 1, with 9 bases in between. DNA of the CDR3: TGTGCCAGCAGCTTGGCGTGGGGGAACACCGGGGAGCTGTTTTTT. Encoded protein: CASSLAWGNTGELFF.

The chain employs TRBV6-5 and TRBJ2-7, with D perhaps TRBD1 or TRBD2 (5 bases each). V was pared by 5 bases and J by 5 bases, with 13 bases between. Germline CDR1 MNHEY, CDR2 SVGAGI. This CDR3 region has 13 residues. The CDR3 sequence is CASSPGPWDEQYF. CDR3 nucleotides: TGTGCCAGCAGTCCGGGACCTTGGGACGAGCAGTACTTC.

CDR3 residues: CASSGGQGAPEAFF. The DNA for the CDR3 is TGTGCCAGTAGCGGGGGACAGGGGGCCCCTGAAGCTTTCTTT. The V call is TRBV19, the J call TRBJ1-1, with 12 bases matching TRBD1. From germline, CDR1 is LNHDA and CDR2 SQIVND (reference sequence). The V gene end was trimmed by 6 bases and the J gene end by 6 bases; junction bases not matched to a gene: 5. The CDR3 is 14 residues long.

Regarding this clone: Other DNA sequences of this sample code for an identical CDR3. This sequence joins TRBV15 and TRBJ2-5, with D possibly matching TRBD1 (6 bases). The CDR3 extends over 14 amino acids. V gave up 3 bases and J gave up 5 bases, with 13 bases separating them. Germline assignment: CDR1 LNHNV and CDR2 YYDKDF (reference sequence). CDR3: CATSSLTGSETQYF. In DNA form, the CDR3 reads TGTGCCACCAGCAGCCTGACAGGTTCGGAGACCCAGTACTTC.

This sequence joins TRBV18 and TRBJ2-2; D remains ambiguous. This CDR3 region has 12 residues. V lost 0 bases and J 10 bases, leaving 6 bases between the germline ends. Germline V CDR1 and CDR2: KGHSH, LQKENI. Here the CDR3 DNA reads TGTGCCAGCTCACCACCCGCCCCGGAGCTGTTTTTT. It specifies CASSPPAPELFF. The variable domain in full, with the rest retrieved from reference TRBV18 and TRBJ2-2, is NAGVMQNPRHLVRRRGQEARLRCSPMKGHSHVYWYRQLPEEGLKFMVYLQKENIIDESGMPKERFSAEFPKEGPSILRIQQVVRGDSAAYFCASSPPAPELFFGEGSRLTVL.

By proportion, this clone is large. The chain carries TRBV6-5 and TRBJ1-4; the D gene is possibly TRBD1 (5 bases). Germline CDR1 is MNHEY and CDR2 is SVGAGI. V lost 1 base, J lost 7 bases, and 10 bases lay in between. The CDR3 sequence is 14 residues long. Here the CDR3 DNA reads TGTGCCAGCAGTTACTACGGGGGGAGTGAAAAACTGTTTTTT. Amino acids: CASSYYGGSEKLFF.

This chain joins TRBV30 and TRBJ1-1; 10 bases align to TRBD1. Trimming removed 3 bases from V and 3 bases from J; junction bases left unmatched: 4. Germline values: CDR1 GTSNPN, CDR2 SVGIG (reference sequence). The CDR3 sequence is 14 residues long. CDR3 nucleotides: TGTGCCTGGAGCAGAGGACAGGGGGACACTGAAGCTTTCTTT. This gives the protein CAWSRGQGDTEAFF.

V usage is TRBV6-5 and J usage is TRBJ1-2; D possibly corresponds to TRBD1 (5 bases). V dropped 6 bases and J dropped 4 bases, with 18 bases sitting between them. Germline V gene data show CDR1 as MNHEY and CDR2 as SVGAGI. This CDR3 is built from 15 residues. The CDR3 DNA reads TGTGCCAGCAGCCCGGGACGGCCAGACGCCTATGGCTACACCTTC. Translation: CASSPGRPDAYGYTF.

The chain's CDR3 is CASSPFGTEAFF. Written as DNA, the CDR3 is TGTGCCAGCAGCCCCTTCGGCACTGAAGCTTTCTTT. The chain uses TRBV27 and TRBJ1-1; D ambiguous. CDR3 length: 12 amino acids. Germline CDR1 reads MNHEY; CDR2 reads SMNVEV (reference sequence). V was cut by 6 bases and J by 4 bases, with 9 bases left in between.